This TCR beta chain was recovered during a study of beta chain features in type 1 diabetes. Turning to the study itself: In age, gender and cell yields, patients were similar to healthy donors.

The whole isolated RNA underwent reverse transcription, so sequencing captured expressed TCRB transcripts. This table comes from immunoSEQ multiplex PCR, and its TCRdb copy is limited to in-frame clones, with some not included. The data show about 370,000 clones, about 15% seen once. The V gene end was trimmed by 8 bases and the J gene end by 1 base; junction bases not matched to a gene: 7. The CDR3 loop spans 13 amino acids. Germline V gives CDR1 SQVTM, CDR2 ANQGSEA. The origin of this receptor is a woman between 18 and 29 years old in good health. The sample comprised naive CD4+ T cells from blood. V gene TRBV29-1 combines with J gene TRBJ1-1; 7 bases are shared with TRBD1. CDR3 coding DNA: TGCAGCCCTGGGACAGCTTCGAACACTGAAGCTTTCTTT. This encodes CSPGTASNTEAFF.